This TCR beta chain was captured by sequencing in a study of blood T cell repertoires in COVID-19. Study information: Sites in the United States, Italy and Spain provided acute and convalescent COVID-19 samples.

The V gene end was trimmed by 5 bases and the J gene end by 4 bases; junction bases not matched to a gene: 7. Germline V gene sequence: CDR1 SGDLS, CDR2 YYNGEE. The CDR3 has 15 amino acids. The assay was immunoSEQ multiplex PCR, and TCRdb's table has in-frame clones only and misses some. This table holds 210,000 or so clones, roughly 80% found once. This clonotype was sampled from an elderly woman with acute or convalescent COVID-19. Sequencing was carried out using peripheral blood. The V call is TRBV9, the J call TRBJ2-1, with TRBD1 matching over 9 bases. The CDR3 sequence: CASRSTGGRYNEQFF. CDR3 in DNA: TGTGCCAGCAGATCGACAGGGGGAAGGTACAATGAGCAGTTCTTC.